The present T cell receptor (beta chain) was sequenced within a study of blood T cell repertoires in COVID-19. Study-wide background: From T cells, B-cell-depleted T cells, or PBMCs came the material, which was cDNA or gDNA.

In the authors' workflow: From reference gene primer amplification, estimates of nucleated cell counts were derived. Sequenced by immunoSEQ multiplex PCR; TCRdb stores in-frame clones only, minus some. V and J calls and clone size are given by that table; D and trimming were obtained from the DNA. The sample lists roughly 350,000 clones; 87% were seen once. Trimming stripped 6 bases from V and 0 bases from J, with 12 bases between. Germline CDR1 is MDHEN and CDR2 is SYDVKM. The CDR3 covers 14 residues. The V call is TRBV28, the J call TRBJ2-7, with D perhaps TRBD1 (6 bases). The sequenced material came from peripheral blood. This TCR was sampled from a woman aged 25-40 years with COVID-19, enrolled during active disease. The CDR3 reads CASRGTSSSYEQYF. The CDR3 nucleotides are TGTGCCAGCAGAGGGACATCTAGCTCCTACGAGCAGTACTTC. Together with reference TRBV28 and TRBJ2-7, the CDR3 gives the full variable domain: DVKVTQSSRYLVKRTGEKVFLECVQDMDHENMFWYRQDPGLGLRLIYFSYDVKMKEKGDIPEGYSVSREKKERFSLILESASTNQTSMYLCASRGTSSSYEQYFGPGTRLTVT.